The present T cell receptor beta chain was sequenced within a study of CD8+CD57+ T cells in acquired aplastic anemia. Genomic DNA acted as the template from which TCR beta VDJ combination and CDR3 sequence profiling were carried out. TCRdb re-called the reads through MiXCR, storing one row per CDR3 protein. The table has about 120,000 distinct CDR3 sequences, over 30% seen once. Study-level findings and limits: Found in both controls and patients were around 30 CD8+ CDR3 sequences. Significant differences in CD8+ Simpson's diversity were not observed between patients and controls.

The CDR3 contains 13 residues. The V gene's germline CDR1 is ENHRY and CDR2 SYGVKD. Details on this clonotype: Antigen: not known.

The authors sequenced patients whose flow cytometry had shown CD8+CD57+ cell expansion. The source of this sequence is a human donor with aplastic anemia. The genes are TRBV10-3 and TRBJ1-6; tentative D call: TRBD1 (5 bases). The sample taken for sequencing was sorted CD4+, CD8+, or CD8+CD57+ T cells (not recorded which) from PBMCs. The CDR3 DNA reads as TGTCCCCTACGCAGCAGCTGGGGGTCACCCCTCCACTTT. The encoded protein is CPLRSSWGSPLHF.